A single sample is the source of the 30 T cell receptor beta chains below, sequenced in a study of T-cell reconstitution after alpha-beta-depleted transplantation in children. Unique molecular identifiers tagged the TCRbeta library. MiXCR, applied by TCRdb to the PCR reads, yields one record per CDR3 protein. This table has roughly 590,000 distinct CDR3 sequences, 16% appearing once. Sequencing was performed on PBMCs from the stem cell graft donor, taken from the stem cell graft. These TCRs come from a human donor who donated a stem cell graft to a child with acute myeloid leukemia.

At least ten counts were recorded for this clonotype. The chain has TRBV20-1 and TRBJ1-6; D ambiguous. CDR1 is DFQATT and CDR2 is SNEGSKA in the germline V gene (reference sequence). The CDR3 covers 17 residues. The V gene lost 0 bases and the J gene lost 0 bases, with 12 bases spanning the gap. CDR3 bases: TGCAGTGCTAGAGATCTGAGCGGGAGCTCCTATAATTCACCCCTCCACTTT. It translates to CSARDLSGSSYNSPLHF.

The rearrangement links TRBV25-1 to TRBJ2-3; D call uncertain. Trimming cost V 1 base and J 2 bases, with 10 bases left between them. Germline CDR1 MGHDK, CDR2 SYGVNS. CDR3 length equals 15 residues. The CDR3 spells CASSEFLTYTDTQYF. The CDR3, as DNA: TGTGCCAGCAGTGAATTCCTTACGTACACAGATACGCAGTATTTT.

The rearrangement joins TRBV4-1 to TRBJ2-5; D remains ambiguous. Per the germline V gene, CDR1 is MGHRA and CDR2 is YSYEKL. This CDR3 region has 13 residues. V lost 1 base to trimming and J lost 4 bases, with 7 bases between them. The CDR3 protein is CASSQGPLETQYF. The DNA of the CDR3 is TGCGCCAGCAGCCAAGGCCCTTTAGAGACCCAGTACTTC.

This clonotype was found many times. The V call is TRBV18, the J call TRBJ2-3; no clear D gene. Deletions cut 5 bases from V and 0 bases from J, with 18 bases between. The V gene's germline CDR1 is KGHSH and CDR2 LQKENI. The CDR3 contains 17 residues. CDR3: CASSSWTELPSTDTQYF. DNA of the CDR3: TGTGCCAGCTCATCTTGGACGGAACTACCAAGCACAGATACGCAGTATTTT.

This clonotype has at least ten counts. The J gene is TRBJ2-2, the V gene TRBV10-3; D may correspond to TRBD1 or TRBD2 (5 bases each). The V gene lost 2 bases and the J gene lost 10 bases, with 14 bases spanning the gap. The V gene's germline CDR1 is ENHRY and CDR2 SYGVKD. The CDR3 runs to 14 residues. CDR3 coding DNA: TGTGCCATCAGTGAGCCGGGGCGCCTCCAGGAGCTGTTTTTT. As protein: CAISEPGRLQELFF.

The chain joins TRBV5-1 to TRBJ2-2; no reliable D call. V dropped 0 bases and J dropped 3 bases, with 9 bases sitting between them. This CDR3 spans 15 amino acids. The germline V gene encodes CDR1 SGHRS and CDR2 YFSETQ. In nucleotides, the CDR3 is TGCGCCAGCAGCTTGGAGCGAAGGGACACCGGGGAGCTGTTTTTT. This encodes CASSLERRDTGELFF.

This clonotype was seen ten or more times. The chain recombines TRBV20-1 with TRBJ2-2; no definite D call. The germline V gene has CDR1 DFQATT and CDR2 SNEGSKA (reference sequence). V was pared by 3 bases and J by 0 bases, with 11 bases between. The CDR3 is 15 residues long. Here the CDR3 reads CSARPLVSNTGELFF. Written as DNA, the CDR3 is TGCAGTGCTAGGCCCTTGGTTTCGAACACCGGGGAGCTGTTTTTT.

Only a few counts were recorded for this clonotype. The chain recombines TRBV7-2 with TRBJ1-2, with 8 bases fitting TRBD1. The CDR3 loop spans 14 amino acids. Germline CDR1 is SGHTA and CDR2 is FQGNSA. The ends lost 5 bases at V and 8 bases at J; junction bases unmatched: 10. The CDR3 sequence: CASSLQGAGRGYTF. The CDR3 nucleotides are TGTGCCAGCAGCCTCCAGGGGGCCGGGAGAGGCTACACCTTC.

This rearrangement joins TRBV9 to TRBJ2-3; TRBD2 aligns across 7 bases. The ends lost 4 bases at V and 9 bases at J; junction bases unmatched: 8. Germline V CDR1 and CDR2: SGDLS, YYNGEE. The CDR3 extends over 13 amino acids. In DNA, the CDR3 is TGTGCCAGCAGCACCGAAGGGAGGGGAACGCAGTATTTT. Residues: CASSTEGRGTQYF.

This clonotype has ten or more counts. The chain recombines TRBV29-1 with TRBJ1-2, with no clear D. Trimming left V 0 bases short and J 4 bases short, with 15 bases between. This CDR3 is 15 amino acids long. The V gene's germline CDR1 is SQVTM and CDR2 ANQGSEA. The CDR3 DNA sequence: TGCAGCGTTGAAGATCGGAGGCCCGTCCCCTATGGCTACACCTTC. Translated: CSVEDRRPVPYGYTF.

Turning to this clonotype: A much larger clone lies one base from this, so it may be a read error. The chain joins TRBV7-6 to TRBJ1-1; unclear D gene. V was shortened by 2 bases and J by 3 bases, with 7 bases between the two germline ends. CDR1 is SGHVS, CDR2 FNYEAQ, per germline. The CDR3 extends over 13 amino acids. This chain's CDR3 is CASSLSAHTEAFF. Here the CDR3 DNA reads TGTGCCAGCAGCTTATCGGCGCACACTGAAGCTTTCTTT.

This clonotype was seen just once. This may be a read error: a much more frequent sequence differs by one nucleotide. The chain carries TRBV6-4 and TRBJ2-1, with a possible D match to TRBD2 (7 bases). The CDR3 is 16 residues long. Germline assignment: CDR1 MRHNA and CDR2 SNTAGT. Trimming stripped 6 bases from V and 3 bases from J, with 18 bases between. DNA for the CDR3: TGTGCCAGCAGACGATGGGGGGGGGCCCTCTACAATGAGCAGTTCTTC. Translation: CASRRWGGALYNEQFF.

This clonotype appeared a few times. CDR3 coding DNA: TGCGCCAGCAGCTCGACAGGGGGTAATTATGAAAAACTGTTTTTT. Its protein is CASSSTGGNYEKLFF. This chain uses TRBV5-1 with TRBJ1-4, with 9 bases that match TRBD1. V was clipped by 3 bases and J by 6 bases; unmatched bases: 6. Germline CDR1 SGHRS, CDR2 YFSETQ. This CDR3 has 15 amino acids.

The chain couples TRBV7-2 to TRBJ2-5, with 12 bases matching TRBD2. Trimming removed 5 bases from V and 4 bases from J; junction bases left unmatched: 8. Germline lookup yields CDR1 SGHTA and CDR2 FQGNSA. The CDR3 loop spans 16 amino acids. Here the CDR3 reads CASSGVLAGGRETQYF. Here the CDR3 DNA reads TGTGCCAGCAGCGGAGTACTAGCGGGGGGTCGAGAGACCCAGTACTTC.

The chain joins TRBV24-1 to TRBJ2-3; TRBD2 agrees at 8 bases. Germline trimming cut 4 bases from V and 3 bases from J; bases unmatched to any gene: 2. The germline V gene has CDR1 KGHDR and CDR2 SFDVKD. The CDR3 is 14 amino acids. CDR3 DNA sequence: TGTGCCACCAGTGAACTAGCGGATACAGATACGCAGTATTTT. Translation: CATSELADTDTQYF.

This clonotype has at least ten counts. V is TRBV7-6 and J is TRBJ2-6, with D unresolved. The CDR3 extends over 14 amino acids. The V end was cut by 10 bases, the J end by 0 bases, with 10 bases between. Germline assignment: CDR1 SGHVS and CDR2 FNYEAQ. The CDR3 coding sequence is TGTGCCACTATATCCGGCTCTGGGGCCAACGTCCTGACTTTC. Amino acids: CATISGSGANVLTF.

V gene TRBV20-1 combines with J gene TRBJ1-5, with D possibly matching TRBD1 (5 bases). The CDR3 is 17 amino acids. Germline lookup yields CDR1 DFQATT and CDR2 SNEGSKA (reference sequence). With 0 bases removed from V and 0 bases from J, the gap between germline ends came to 15 bases. CDR3 nucleotides: TGCAGTGCTAGAGATGGGTTAAGGGGTTATAGCAATCAGCCCCAGCATTTT. This sequence encodes CSARDGLRGYSNQPQHF.

The CDR3 reads CASSSLAGVTDTQYF. CDR3 DNA sequence: TGTGCCAGCAGTTCACTAGCGGGGGTCACAGATACGCAGTATTTT. This chain connects TRBV28 to TRBJ2-3; 11 nucleotides match TRBD2. V was clipped by 4 bases and J by 2 bases; unmatched bases: 2. Germline V gene lookup returns CDR1 MDHEN and CDR2 SYDVKM. This CDR3 has 15 amino acids.

The rearrangement joins TRBV6-1 to TRBJ2-5; the D gene is possibly TRBD1 (6 bases). The germline V and J ends were trimmed by 6 bases and 3 bases, with 17 bases remaining between them. Germline V gene sequence: CDR1 MNHNS, CDR2 SASEGT. The CDR3 is 15 amino acids. The CDR3 spells CASRSLDSEEETQYF. The CDR3 DNA is TGTGCCAGCAGATCCCTGGACAGTGAAGAAGAGACCCAGTACTTC.

The genes are TRBV7-3 and TRBJ2-5; 7 positions match TRBD2. CDR3 size: 16 residues. Germline V CDR1 and CDR2: SGHTA, FQGTGA. J was trimmed by 1 base and V by 0 bases; bases with no gene match: 5. CDR3 residues: CASSLTSGLGQETQYF. Here the CDR3 DNA reads TGTGCCAGCAGCTTAACGTCTGGACTAGGCCAAGAGACCCAGTACTTC.

Ten or more counts support this clonotype. The rearrangement uses TRBV5-5 and TRBJ2-1; D is unclear. The ends were cut back, 5 bases at V and 5 bases at J, with 11 bases in the middle. Germline V gene sequence: CDR1 SGHKS, CDR2 YYEKEE (reference sequence). The CDR3 has 13 residues. CDR3 DNA: TGTGCCAGCAGACAGCTAGGCCACAATGAGCAGTTCTTC. Protein: CASRQLGHNEQFF.

This clonotype was counted a few times. V is TRBV20-1 and J is TRBJ1-5; the D gene is possibly TRBD1 (6 bases). CDR3 length: 16 amino acids. V was trimmed by 0 bases and J by 1 base, leaving 13 bases between them. CDR1 DFQATT and CDR2 SNEGSKA come from the germline V gene (reference sequence). In DNA form, the CDR3 reads TGCAGTGCTAGAGATCCGGGGGCGGCCAGCAATCAGCCCCAGCATTTT. It translates to CSARDPGAASNQPQHF.

This clonotype has only a few counts. The rearrangement uses TRBV9 and TRBJ2-1; unclear D gene. The CDR3 totals 15 residues. The ends were cut back, 6 bases at V and 0 bases at J, with 13 bases in the middle. CDR1 is SGDLS, CDR2 YYNGEE, per germline. This CDR3 reads CASNPSASSYNEQFF. The DNA for the CDR3 is TGTGCCAGCAATCCGAGCGCGAGCTCCTACAATGAGCAGTTCTTC.

This clonotype was detected ten times or more. The J gene is TRBJ2-2, the V gene TRBV29-1; TRBD1 agrees at 8 bases. The CDR3 length is 18 residues. Trimming removed 1 base from V and 3 bases from J; junction bases left unmatched: 13. The germline V gene has CDR1 SQVTM and CDR2 ANQGSEA. The CDR3 bases are TGCAGCGTTGAAGTGCTTTCTTCAGGGGGCGGGTACACCGGGGAGCTGTTTTTT. Translation: CSVEVLSSGGGYTGELFF.

The sample holds many counts of this clonotype. V gene TRBV5-1 combines with J gene TRBJ2-7; the D gene is possibly TRBD2 (6 bases). The CDR3 runs 13 residues. The ends were cut back, 2 bases at V and 7 bases at J, with 13 bases in the middle. Germline loops: CDR1 SGHRS, CDR2 YFSETQ. The DNA of the CDR3 is TGCGCCAGCAGCTTCCCGGGAGCACGGGAGCAGTACTTC. Translating it yields CASSFPGAREQYF.

The gene calls are TRBV7-9 and TRBJ2-2; D remains ambiguous. Germline lookup yields CDR1 SEHNR and CDR2 FQNEAQ (reference sequence). The ends were cut back, 2 bases at V and 7 bases at J, with 8 bases in the middle. The CDR3 runs 13 residues. The CDR3 region is CASSLTDYGELFF. The CDR3 nucleotides read TGTGCCAGCAGCTTAACCGATTACGGGGAGCTGTTTTTT.

The chain is built from TRBV12-3 or TRBV12-4 and TRBJ2-1; TRBD1 agrees at 10 bases. The CDR3 extends over 15 amino acids. The ends lost 5 bases at V and 6 bases at J; junction bases unmatched: 7. CDR3 in DNA: TGTGCCAGCAGTAGCCGGGACAGGGGCGGCAATGAGCAGTTCTTC. The encoded protein is CASSSRDRGGNEQFF.

This clonotype has ten or more counts. The V call is TRBV12-3 or TRBV12-4, the J call TRBJ1-1; D remains unclear. With 2 bases removed from V and 0 bases from J, the gap between germline ends came to 4 bases. The CDR3 totals 13 residues. CDR3 bases: TGTGCCAGCAGTTTACCCATGAACACTGAAGCTTTCTTT. Encoded protein: CASSLPMNTEAFF.

The gene calls are TRBV28 and TRBJ1-5; no definite D call. The ends were cut back, 2 bases at V and 5 bases at J, with 22 bases in the middle. Germline V lookup: CDR1 MDHEN, CDR2 SYDVKM. CDR3 size: 18 residues. CDR3 DNA: TGTGCCAGCAGTTTAGGGCTCGGGCGCCCGGCAGTAGATCAGCCCCAGCATTTT. The encoded protein is CASSLGLGRPAVDQPQHF.

This clonotype was counted a few times. The rearrangement uses TRBV7-9 and TRBJ2-7, with D possibly TRBD1 on 6 matching bases. The CDR3 has 15 amino acids. Germline V gene data show CDR1 as SEHNR and CDR2 as FQNEAQ (reference sequence). Trimming stripped 1 base from V and 2 bases from J, with 12 bases between. The CDR3 region is CASSLEPGETYEQYF. The CDR3 DNA reads TGTGCCAGCAGCTTAGAACCAGGGGAGACCTACGAGCAGTACTTC. Full variable domain (missing parts from reference TRBV7-9 and TRBJ2-7): DTGVSQNPRHKITKRGQNVTFRCDPISEHNRLYWYRQTLGQGPEFLTYFQNEAQLEKSRLLSDRFSAERPKGSFSTLEIQRTEQGDSAMYLCASSLEPGETYEQYFGPGTRLTVT.